This is a list of T cell receptor beta chains from one sample in a study of blood T cell repertoires in COVID-19. Repertoires were generated with immunoSEQ multiplex PCR, while TCRdb's copy carries only in-frame clones and drops some. The sample shows under 200,000 clones, more than 70% of them seen only once. The specimen sequenced was peripheral blood. The receptors here all came from a man between 18 and 29 years old with active or convalescent COVID-19. Both conserved end residues are part of each CDR3. Fields, in order: V gene, J gene, CDR3 length, CDR3 protein.

TRBV6-1	TRBJ2-7	16	CASSEIRTSVTYEQYF
TRBV21-1	TRBJ2-7	14	CASSTRRTGDEQYF
TRBV18	TRBJ1-3	15	CASSPYESSGNTIYF
TRBV6-5	TRBJ1-5	16	CASSSSDRGISQPQHF
TRBV19	TRBJ1-5	18	CASSIDRFSTGQNQPQHF
TRBV5-5	TRBJ1-4	15	CASSLVPGVGEKLFF
TRBV9	TRBJ2-1	13	CASSADSGTREFF
TRBV5-1	TRBJ2-7	13	CASRTGANYEQYF
TRBV7-6	TRBJ1-3	17	CASSLAGTGSSGNTIYF
TRBV7-8	TRBJ2-1	13	CASSVGLANEQFF
TRBV24-1	TRBJ1-2	14	CATSDPGQDHGYTF
TRBV11-2	TRBJ1-1	13	CASSLHFRVAAFF
TRBV19	TRBJ2-3	17	CASSTPGERQIQVTQYF
TRBV5-4	TRBJ1-1	14	CASSLDSSNTEAFF
TRBV12-3/TRBV12-4	TRBJ1-1	12	CASRGAGTEAFF
TRBV9	TRBJ1-6	14	CASSETPSGSPLHF
TRBV4-3	TRBJ2-7	14	CASSQALSRYEQYF
TRBV15	TRBJ2-3	15	CATSRTSGGTDTQYF
TRBV6-5	TRBJ1-2	15	CASSFRTGSDSGYTF
TRBV19	TRBJ1-6	14	CASSYRVRDSPLHF
TRBV9	TRBJ2-1	15	CASSVEQGSYNEQFF
TRBV7-8	TRBJ2-7	16	CASSPTGWTSTYEQYF
TRBV30	TRBJ1-2	13	CAWNSGQPYGYTF
TRBV12-3/TRBV12-4	TRBJ1-3	13	CASSFAGGNTIYF
TRBV7-9	TRBJ2-5	12	CASSSREETQYF
TRBV4-1	TRBJ1-4	16	CASSLRRRTTNEKLFF
TRBV19	TRBJ1-1	19	CASGIPGQVTTSMNTEAFF
TRBV6-5	TRBJ2-7	13	CASSYSRANEQYF
TRBV12-5	TRBJ1-4	12	CASGPTGDKLFF
TRBV5-1	TRBJ1-1	15	CASSLGTGTGLEAFF
TRBV5-6	TRBJ1-3	14	CASSFGGSGNTIYF
TRBV11-2	TRBJ1-1	16	CASSLVFTGGSVEAFF
TRBV18	TRBJ1-3	14	CASSPDQGGNTIYF
TRBV7-9	TRBJ2-7	14	CASSFGGESYEQYF
TRBV12-5	TRBJ2-1	15	CASALGEAGADEQFF
TRBV10-3	TRBJ2-1	13	CAISESREGEQFF
TRBV27	TRBJ1-5	15	CASSSQYGGNQPQHF
TRBV10-2	TRBJ1-1	14	CASSEQGAQTEAFF
TRBV19	TRBJ1-4	18	CASSIEGPGTTTNEKLFF
TRBV9	TRBJ2-1	13	CASSVTSFNEQFF
TRBV6-5	TRBJ1-6	15	CASSSGLGGGPPLHF
TRBV7-6	TRBJ2-1	15	CASSRGLAINNEQFF
TRBV27	TRBJ1-2	13	CASSPGQIYGYTF
TRBV6-6	TRBJ2-1	16	CASSPQGSFSYNEQFF
TRBV30	TRBJ1-6	17	CAWSAGTGGFYNSPLHF
TRBV7-6	TRBJ2-2	16	CASSLGTGARDGELFF
TRBV6-1	TRBJ1-2	13	CASSEVGGYGYTF
TRBV6-5	TRBJ1-1	11	CASKGQGGAFF
TRBV6-5	TRBJ1-5	14	CASSYQGDNQPQHF